Each of the 22 T cell receptor beta chains below was sequenced from the same sample in a study of blood T cell repertoires in COVID-19. Libraries were prepared by immunoSEQ multiplex PCR; TCRdb keeps only in-frame clonotypes and omits some of them. The top ten hold over 4% of the sample, which has almost 250,000 clones, around 89% seen once. Sequenced sample: PBMCs or T cells enriched from blood (not recorded which). Receptor source: a woman in her twenties or thirties who had recovered from COVID-19.

Here the CDR3 DNA reads TGTGCCAGCAGCCAGGACAGAAATCAGCCCCAGCATTTT. Translation: CASSQDRNQPQHF. The V call is TRBV3-1 (or the pseudogene TRBV3-2), the J call TRBJ1-5, with a weak D call TRBD1 (6 bases). The CDR3 is 13 residues long. The germline V gene encodes CDR1 LGHDT and CDR2 YNNKEL (reference sequence). The germline V and J ends were trimmed by 3 bases and 4 bases, with 7 bases remaining between them.

The chain couples TRBV24-1 to TRBJ1-4; possibly TRBD1 for D (5 bases). This CDR3 region has 14 residues. With 5 bases removed from V and 8 bases from J, the gap between germline ends came to 14 bases. In germline, CDR1 is KGHDR, CDR2 SFDVKD. The CDR3 reads CATSAGGMGEKLFF. As DNA, the CDR3 is TGTGCCACCAGTGCGGGGGGAATGGGCGAAAAACTGTTTTTT.

This clone was picked up one time. The chain combines TRBV25-1 with TRBJ2-1; the D gene is possibly TRBD2 (5 bases). The CDR3 consists of 14 residues. V was pared by 0 bases and J by 10 bases, with 13 bases between. Germline V gene sequence: CDR1 MGHDK, CDR2 SYGVNS. CDR3 coding DNA: TGTGCCAGCAGTGAATATGGCAGGAGGATCGAGCAGTTCTTC. Its translation is CASSEYGRRIEQFF.

This clone was counted between two and nine times. The CDR3 reads CSLWDRAYGYTF. The CDR3 nucleotides read TGCAGCTTGTGGGACAGGGCCTATGGCTACACCTTC. V gene TRBV29-1 combines with J gene TRBJ1-2; 9 bases map to TRBD1. This CDR3 is built from 12 residues. Trimming took 8 bases from V and 4 from J; bases not matched to a gene: 5. Germline V CDR1 and CDR2: SQVTM, ANQGSEA.

The V call is TRBV2, the J call TRBJ1-5; maybe TRBD1 (5 bases). In germline, CDR1 is SNHLY, CDR2 FYNNEI. The CDR3 runs to 16 residues. V lost 2 bases and J 5 bases, leaving 16 bases between the germline ends. In DNA form, the CDR3 reads TGTGCCAGCAGTGAATTCCCTACAGGAGAGGATCAGCCCCAGCATTTT. Amino acid sequence: CASSEFPTGEDQPQHF.

The chain is built from TRBV28 and TRBJ1-6; 8 bases align to TRBD1. This CDR3 comprises 15 residues. V lost 4 bases to trimming and J lost 7 bases; unmatched junction nucleotides: 6. Germline V gene sequence: CDR1 MDHEN, CDR2 SYDVKM. CDR3: CASSSWTGSNSPLHF. The CDR3 nucleotides read TGTGCCAGCAGTTCCTGGACAGGGTCCAATTCACCCCTCCACTTT.

The chain recombines TRBV18 with TRBJ2-1; 9 bases are shared with TRBD1. CDR3 length equals 15 residues. Germline assignment: CDR1 KGHSH and CDR2 LQKENI. The V and J ends lost 3 bases and 6 bases, in that order; junction bases with no gene match: 6. The CDR3 loop reads CASSPQTGGRNEQFF. The CDR3 nucleotides are TGTGCCAGCTCACCCCAGACAGGGGGGCGCAATGAGCAGTTCTTC. Based on the CDR3 plus reference TRBV18 and TRBJ2-1, the full variable domain is NAGVMQNPRHLVRRRGQEARLRCSPMKGHSHVYWYRQLPEEGLKFMVYLQKENIIDESGMPKERFSAEFPKEGPSILRIQQVVRGDSAAYFCASSPQTGGRNEQFFGPGTRLTVL.

The chain combines TRBV28 with TRBJ2-6, with a tentative D call TRBD1 (5 bases). V was cut by 2 bases and J by 0 bases, with 11 bases left in between. The CDR3 is 17 residues long. The V gene's germline CDR1 is MDHEN and CDR2 SYDVKM. The CDR3 nucleotides are TGTGCCAGCAGTTTAAGGGGCAGAAGCTCTGGGGCCAACGTCCTGACTTTC. It codes for CASSLRGRSSGANVLTF.

The genes are TRBV4-2 and TRBJ1-6, with 8 bases that match TRBD1. The CDR3 sequence is 16 residues long. Germline V lookup: CDR1 LGHNA, CDR2 YNFKEQ. After removal of 2 bases from V and 8 bases from J, the junction contained 8 bases not matched to a gene. The CDR3 DNA reads as TGTGCCAGCAGCCAAAGAATGGGACAGGCGGATTCACCCCTCCACTTT. Amino acids: CASSQRMGQADSPLHF.

V and J are TRBV30 and TRBJ1-3; D not resolved. The germline V gene encodes CDR1 GTSNPN and CDR2 SVGIG (reference sequence). The CDR3 sequence is 12 residues long. V lost 5 bases and J 0 bases, leaving 5 bases between the germline ends. The CDR3 nucleotides read TGTGCCTGGGGGAGCTCTGGAAACACCATATATTTT. Protein product: CAWGSSGNTIYF.

With regard to this clone: The germline gene is not matched at one end of the junction; a read error may be the cause. V is TRBV5-1 and J is TRBJ2-7; 16 bases map to TRBD2. Germline V gene sequence: CDR1 SGHRS, CDR2 YFSETQ. This CDR3 comprises 15 residues. The CDR3 DNA reads TGCGCCGGCAGCTCTGGGACTAGCGGGAGGGCCGAGCAGTACTTC. Protein: CAGSSGTSGRAEQYF.

The V call is TRBV18, the J call TRBJ2-1; tentative D call: TRBD1 (6 bases). Per the germline V gene, CDR1 is KGHSH and CDR2 is LQKENI. The CDR3 runs to 15 residues. Trimming took off 2 bases at V and 8 bases at J, with 16 bases between the two ends. The CDR3 DNA reads TGTGCCAGCTCACCATTAGGGACACCAAGGGATGAGCAGTTCTTC. Its protein product is CASSPLGTPRDEQFF.

This sequence joins TRBV2 and TRBJ2-7; 8 nucleotides line up with TRBD1. The CDR3 length is 13 residues. J gave up 3 bases and V 7 bases, and 5 bases lay outside the gene matches. CDR1 and CDR2 from the germline V gene are SNHLY and FYNNEI. Written as DNA, the CDR3 is TGTGCCAGCAAACAGGGGGTGAGCTACGAGCAGTACTTC. Translation: CASKQGVSYEQYF. Looking up the rest from reference TRBV2 and TRBJ2-7 gives the full variable domain: EPEVTQTPSHQVTQMGQEVILRCVPISNHLYFYWYRQILGQKVEFLVSFYNNEISEKSEIFDDQFSVERPDGSNFTLKIRSTKLEDSAMYFCASKQGVSYEQYFGPGTRLTVT.

The chain employs TRBV11-2 and TRBJ2-5; 10 nucleotides agree with TRBD1. The germline CDR1 and CDR2 sequences are SGHAT and FQNNGV. V was pared by 5 bases and J by 1 base, with 4 bases of the junction left unmatched. The CDR3 has 15 residues. CDR3 sequence reads: CASSNRDRGQETQYF. In DNA, the CDR3 is TGTGCCAGCAGCAACCGGGACAGGGGCCAAGAGACCCAGTACTTC.

The gene calls are TRBV6-5 and TRBJ1-2, with D possibly being TRBD1 (6 bases). The CDR3 covers 15 residues. V was trimmed by 5 bases and J by 6 bases, leaving 19 bases between them. The V gene's germline CDR1 is MNHEY and CDR2 SVGAGI. The CDR3 nucleotides are TGTGCCAGCAGTCCCCGAACGGCAGGGGCGCATGGCTACACCTTC. Translation gives CASSPRTAGAHGYTF.

The DNA of the CDR3 is TGTGCCAGCAGCCGCGGGGGAGATACGCAGTATTTT. Its protein is CASSRGGDTQYF. This rearrangement joins TRBV7-9 to TRBJ2-3; 7 bases line up with TRBD2. Germline CDR1 reads SEHNR; CDR2 reads FQNEAQ (reference sequence). V shed 5 bases and J 5 bases; nucleotides not matched to a gene: 1. The CDR3 sequence is 12 residues long.

The J gene is TRBJ2-1, the V gene TRBV4-3, with a weak D call TRBD2 (5 bases). V lost 1 base, J lost 8 bases, and 18 bases lay in between. This CDR3 comprises 16 residues. Germline CDR1 reads LGHNA; CDR2 reads YSLEER. The CDR3: CASSQGVAPPADEQFF. CDR3 DNA: TGCGCCAGCAGCCAAGGGGTAGCGCCTCCGGCGGATGAGCAGTTCTTC.

The genes are TRBV6-4 and TRBJ1-1; TRBD1 matches at 8 bases. The CDR3 covers 13 residues. Trimming at V came to 6 bases and at J to 2 bases, leaving 2 bases not matched to a gene. Germline CDR1 MRHNA, CDR2 SNTAGT. The CDR3 DNA reads as TGTGCCAGCAGGGGGACAGGAAACACTGAAGCTTTCTTT. This sequence encodes CASRGTGNTEAFF.

The rearrangement links TRBV4-3 to TRBJ2-5; a weak D match, TRBD1 (5 bases). CDR1 and CDR2 from the germline V gene are LGHNA and YSLEER. CDR3 size: 15 residues. Trimming shortened V by 0 bases and J by 5 bases, and 13 bases separated the two germline ends. In nucleotides, the CDR3 is TGCGCCAGCAGCCAAGAAAGGACACCGCCCGAGACCCAGTACTTC. Encoded protein: CASSQERTPPETQYF.

The chain recombines TRBV7-8 with TRBJ2-4; 10 nucleotides line up with TRBD2. There are 18 residues in the CDR3. The trim removed 1 base at V and 8 bases at J, leaving 14 bases unmatched. The germline V gene encodes CDR1 SGHVS and CDR2 FQNEAQ. CDR3 sequence: CASSLVIASGREGDIQYF. The CDR3 DNA reads TGTGCCAGCAGCTTAGTGATAGCTAGCGGGAGAGAAGGGGACATTCAGTACTTC. Together with reference TRBV7-8 and TRBJ2-4, the CDR3 gives the full variable domain: GAGVSQSPRYKVAKRGQDVALRCDPISGHVSLFWYQQALGQGPEFLTYFQNEAQLDKSGLPSDRFFAERPEGSVSTLKIQRTQQEDSAVYLCASSLVIASGREGDIQYFGAGTRLSVL.

This chain uses TRBV12-3 or TRBV12-4 with TRBJ1-5; D ambiguous. This CDR3 has 13 amino acids. Trimming removed 5 bases from V and 2 bases from J, with 7 bases in between. In DNA, the CDR3 is TGTGCCAGCAGTATTGAGGGCAATCAGCCCCAGCATTTT. Amino acids: CASSIEGNQPQHF.

The genes are TRBV25-1 and TRBJ2-5; 12 bases fit TRBD2. This CDR3 spans 14 amino acids. V dropped 2 bases and J dropped 13; count of bases not matched to a gene: 8. In germline, CDR1 is MGHDK, CDR2 SYGVNS. The CDR3 here is CASSERASGRDLYF. The CDR3 bases are TGTGCCAGCAGTGAAAGGGCTAGCGGGAGGGATCTGTACTTC.